These 21 T cell receptor beta chains were sequenced from one sample in a study of PD-1 blockade in classical Hodgkin lymphoma. TCRdb's copy holds only in-frame clones and misses some; the assay was immunoSEQ multiplex PCR. The data show tens of thousands of clones, roughly 80% seen once. Time point indicated: cycle 4 day 1 (C4D1), after five to seven weeks of nivolumab. Relapse was seen in all patients after autologous stem cell transplantation, and brentuximab vedotin exposure was variable. Here the sequenced sample was peripheral blood mononuclear cells (PBMCs), taken before the fourth cycle of nivolumab. Receptors originate from a human donor with classical Hodgkin lymphoma.

The chain couples TRBV18 to TRBJ2-1; 9 bases map to TRBD2. The germline V gene has CDR1 KGHSH and CDR2 LQKENI. CDR3 size: 15 residues. The J segment lost 5 bases and the V segment lost 1 base, leaving 3 bases of the junction unmatched. CDR3 DNA: TGTGCCAGCTCACCACAAAGCGGGAGGAACAATGAGCAGTTCTTC. Protein: CASSPQSGRNNEQFF.

DNA of the CDR3: TGTGCCAGCAGTGACCCCCGCCGGGACAGATACAATGAGCAGTTCTTC. Encoded protein: CASSDPRRDRYNEQFF. V usage is TRBV6-4 and J usage is TRBJ2-1; 7 bases map to TRBD1. Germline CDR1 is MRHNA and CDR2 is SNTAGT. The CDR3 sequence is 16 residues long. The V segment lost 2 bases and the J segment 4 bases; nucleotides outside the gene matches: 8.

The J gene is TRBJ2-2, the V gene TRBV27, with D perhaps matching TRBD2 (6 bases). This CDR3 contains 15 residues. V was pared by 7 bases and J by 6 bases, with 18 bases between. Germline lookup yields CDR1 MNHEY and CDR2 SMNVEV (reference sequence). CDR3 coding DNA: TGTGCCAGCAACCTCGCGGGGAGTAGGGCCGGGGAGCTGTTTTTT. Residues: CASNLAGSRAGELFF.

The J gene is TRBJ1-6, the V gene TRBV9; a weak D match, TRBD1 (6 bases). The CDR3 sequence is 15 residues long. CDR1 is SGDLS, CDR2 YYNGEE, per germline. Between the trimmed V and J ends, which lost 0 bases and 10 bases, there was a span of 14 bases. The CDR3 nucleotides are TGTGCCAGCAGCGTAGGGGGGGCGGTGAGCTCACCCCTCCACTTT. Amino acids: CASSVGGAVSSPLHF.

The chain joins TRBV27 to TRBJ2-1; D not certain. CDR1 is MNHEY and CDR2 is SMNVEV in the germline V gene (reference sequence). CDR3 size: 14 residues. The V end was cut by 2 bases, the J end by 4 bases, with 9 bases between. Here the CDR3 reads CASSLEYLYNEQFF. In DNA, the CDR3 is TGTGCCAGCAGTTTAGAATACCTATACAATGAGCAGTTCTTC.

This clone was recorded once. The V and J genes are TRBV28 and TRBJ1-4; TRBD1 matches at 10 bases. The V and J ends lost 6 bases and 4 bases, in that order; junction bases with no gene match: 2. The CDR3 sequence is 14 residues long. Germline lookup yields CDR1 MDHEN and CDR2 SYDVKM. CDR3 loop: CASRRTGGNEKLFF. CDR3 DNA sequence: TGTGCCAGCAGAAGGACAGGGGGTAATGAAAAACTGTTTTTT.

In its sample, this clone was seen a few times. The chain carries TRBV19 and TRBJ2-1; weak D call: TRBD2 (5 bases). The CDR3 length is 15 residues. Deletions cut 3 bases from V and 0 bases from J, with 9 bases between. Germline V gives CDR1 LNHDA, CDR2 SQIVND (reference sequence). In DNA form, the CDR3 reads TGTGCCAGTAGTATGTCCGGGGACTCCTACAATGAGCAGTTCTTC. Translated: CASSMSGDSYNEQFF.

This clone appeared a single time. This rearrangement joins TRBV20-1 to TRBJ2-2; no clear D. This CDR3 region has 11 residues. In germline, CDR1 is DFQATT, CDR2 SNEGSKA (reference sequence). V shed 3 bases and J shed 7 bases, with 6 bases lying between them. The chain's CDR3 is CSASENGELFF. DNA of the CDR3: TGCAGTGCTAGTGAGAACGGGGAGCTGTTTTTT.

This rearrangement joins TRBV7-9 to TRBJ2-2; D remains unclear. Germline V gives CDR1 SEHNR, CDR2 FQNEAQ (reference sequence). This CDR3 region has 13 residues. V dropped 6 bases and J dropped 6 bases, with 11 bases sitting between them. Here the CDR3 reads CASRLGSAGELFF. The CDR3 region has the DNA TGTGCCAGCAGGCTCGGTTCGGCCGGGGAGCTGTTTTTT.

The rearrangement uses TRBV19 and TRBJ2-7, with D perhaps matching TRBD1 (6 bases). The germline CDR1 and CDR2 sequences are LNHDA and SQIVND (reference sequence). This CDR3 spans 14 amino acids. V lost 3 bases and J 5 bases, leaving 14 bases between the germline ends. CDR3 sequence: CASSIRSRGDEQYF. The DNA of the CDR3 is TGTGCCAGTAGTATCAGATCCAGGGGCGACGAGCAGTACTTC.

This clone was seen many times. The chain employs TRBV9 and TRBJ1-2, with 8 bases aligning to TRBD1. Germline values: CDR1 SGDLS, CDR2 YYNGEE. CDR3 length equals 13 residues. Trimming took 0 bases from V and 7 from J; bases not matched to a gene: 2. The CDR3 loop is CASSVEGTGGYTF. The CDR3 DNA is TGTGCCAGCAGCGTAGAAGGGACAGGTGGCTACACCTTC. Complete variable domain (other parts from reference TRBV9 and TRBJ1-2): DSGVTQTPKHLITATGQRVTLRCSPRSGDLSVYWYQQSLDQGLQFLIQYYNGEERAKGNILERFSAQQFPDLHSELNLSSLELGDSALYFCASSVEGTGGYTFGSGTRLTVV.

Comment on this clone: The germline gene is not matched at one end of the junction; a read error may be the cause. The rearrangement links TRBV7-3 to TRBJ2-1, with 11 bases that match TRBD2. Germline V CDR1 and CDR2: SGHTA, FQGTGA. CDR3 length equals 15 residues. The CDR3 DNA sequence: TGTGCCAGCAGCCCCACGGGACTAGCGGACAATGGGCAGTTCTTC. Amino acids: CASSPTGLADNGQFF.

This clone came up a few times. This chain links TRBV6-6 with TRBJ2-7; TRBD2 is a possible D gene (7 bases). The CDR3 length is 15 residues. The germline V gene encodes CDR1 MNHNY and CDR2 SVGAGI (reference sequence). Trimming took 2 bases from V and 4 from J, leaving 15 bases between them. The CDR3 DNA reads as TGTGCCAGCAGTTACCGTGGGGGGGCGGTGTACGAGCAGTACTTC. Translation gives CASSYRGGAVYEQYF.

In this sample, this clone turned up once. The chain links TRBV27 to TRBJ2-1; perhaps TRBD2 as D (5 bases). CDR3 length equals 14 residues. The V end was cut by 2 bases, the J end by 7 bases, with 12 bases between. The germline gives CDR1 MNHEY, CDR2 SMNVEV (reference sequence). CDR3 protein: CASSLVAGKNEQFF. The CDR3 DNA reads TGTGCCAGCAGTTTAGTCGCGGGTAAGAATGAGCAGTTCTTC.

This clone was observed a handful of times. CDR3 region: CASRVVIWWEKLFF. CDR3 bases: TGTGCCAGTAGAGTAGTCATATGGTGGGAAAAACTGTTTTTT. The rearrangement joins TRBV19 to TRBJ1-4; D not resolved. The CDR3 consists of 14 residues. Between the trimmed V and J ends, which lost 6 bases and 8 bases, there was a span of 16 bases. From germline, CDR1 is LNHDA and CDR2 SQIVND (reference sequence).

This chain links TRBV6-1 with TRBJ1-2; D remains unclear. The CDR3 totals 11 residues. The ends were cut back, 5 bases at V and 7 bases at J, with 8 bases in the middle. Germline assignment: CDR1 MNHNS and CDR2 SASEGT. CDR3 nucleotide sequence: TGTGCCAGCAGTCGGGCGGTTGGCTACACCTTC. It codes for CASSRAVGYTF.

This clone was seen a handful of times. This chain connects TRBV2 to TRBJ2-7; no reliable D call. CDR1 and CDR2 from the germline V gene are SNHLY and FYNNEI. Deletions cut 7 bases from V and 3 bases from J, with 16 bases between. This CDR3 comprises 14 residues. This chain's CDR3 is CASKLTATIYEQYF. In DNA, the CDR3 is TGTGCCAGCAAATTGACGGCCACCATCTACGAGCAGTACTTC.

There are a few counts of this clone. V is TRBV4-2 and J is TRBJ1-1; no clear D. Germline CDR1 and CDR2: LGHNA and YNFKEQ. The CDR3 sequence is 15 residues long. Trimming took 1 base from V and 4 from J, leaving 13 bases between them. The CDR3, as DNA: TGTGCCAGCAGCCAAGGTTTCGGTGAGAGCACTGAAGCTTTCTTT. It codes for CASSQGFGESTEAFF.

The chain has TRBV5-6 and TRBJ2-7, with 9 bases fitting TRBD1. This CDR3 contains 13 residues. CDR1 SGHDT and CDR2 YYEEEE come from the germline V gene. Trimming at V came to 4 bases and at J to 4 bases, leaving 3 bases not matched to a gene. This CDR3 reads CASSPTGGYEQYF. The CDR3 bases are TGTGCCAGCAGCCCGACAGGGGGGTACGAGCAGTACTTC.

The V call is TRBV6-1, the J call TRBJ1-2; D gene ambiguous. V lost 5 bases, J lost 0 bases, and 7 bases lay in between. The CDR3 has 13 amino acids. Germline V gives CDR1 MNHNS, CDR2 SASEGT. CDR3: CASSYGANYGYTF. DNA for the CDR3: TGTGCCAGCAGTTATGGAGCTAACTATGGCTACACCTTC.

This chain links TRBV4-2 with TRBJ1-4; D call uncertain. Germline loops: CDR1 LGHNA, CDR2 YNFKEQ. This CDR3 contains 16 residues. V gave up 6 bases and J gave up 0 bases, with 14 bases separating them. The chain's CDR3 is CASSYGGLTTNEKLFF. The DNA for the CDR3 is TGTGCCAGCAGTTACGGAGGACTAACAACTAATGAAAAACTGTTTTTT.